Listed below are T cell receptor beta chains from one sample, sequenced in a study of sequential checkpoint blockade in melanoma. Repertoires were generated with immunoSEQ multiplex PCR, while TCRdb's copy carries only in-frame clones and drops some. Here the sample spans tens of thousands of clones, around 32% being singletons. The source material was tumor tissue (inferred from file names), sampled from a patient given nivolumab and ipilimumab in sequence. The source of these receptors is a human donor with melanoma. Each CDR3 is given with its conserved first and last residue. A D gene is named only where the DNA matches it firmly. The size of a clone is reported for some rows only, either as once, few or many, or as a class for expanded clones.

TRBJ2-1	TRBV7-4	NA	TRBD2	CASSFSPSGANEQFF	TGTGCCAGCAGCTTTAGTCCTAGCGGGGCTAATGAGCAGTTCTTC
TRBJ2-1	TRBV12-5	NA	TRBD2	CASGPAGGVNEQFF	TGTGCTAGTGGGCCGGCGGGAGGGGTGAATGAGCAGTTCTTC
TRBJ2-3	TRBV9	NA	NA	CASSVDSPHTDTQYF	TGTGCCAGCAGCGTAGATAGCCCCCACACAGATACGCAGTATTTT
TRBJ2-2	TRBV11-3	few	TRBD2	CASSLVVLAGYAGELFF	TGTGCCAGCAGCTTAGTAGTCCTAGCGGGGTACGCCGGGGAGCTGTTTTTT
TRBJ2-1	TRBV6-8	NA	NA	CASRGRPPPYNEQFF	TGTGCCAGCAGGGGGCGGCCGCCGCCCTACAATGAGCAGTTCTTC
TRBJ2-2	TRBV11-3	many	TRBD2	CASSSSGVGGELFF	TGTGCCAGCAGCTCTAGCGGGGTCGGGGGGGAGCTGTTTTTT
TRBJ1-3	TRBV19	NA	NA	CASSLDRYSGNTIYF	TGTGCCAGTAGCCTGGACAGATACTCTGGAAACACCATATATTTT
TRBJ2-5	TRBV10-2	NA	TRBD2	CASSDGTSGGRGETQYF	TGCGCCAGCAGCGATGGGACTAGCGGGGGGCGGGGAGAGACCCAGTACTTC
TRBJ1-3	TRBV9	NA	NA	CASSPLDSESSGNTIYF	TGTGCCAGCAGCCCACTGGATAGCGAGAGCTCTGGAAACACCATATATTTT
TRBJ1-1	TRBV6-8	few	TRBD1	CASSSRDRGVEAFF	TGTGCCAGCAGCTCCCGGGACAGGGGGGTTGAAGCTTTCTTT
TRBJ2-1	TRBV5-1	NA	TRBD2	CASSLGGTSLHEQFF	TGCGCCAGCAGCTTGGGGGGGACTAGTCTCCATGAGCAGTTCTTC
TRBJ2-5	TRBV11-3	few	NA	CASRGPFHTEETQYF	TGTGCCAGCAGGGGTCCTTTTCATACCGAAGAGACCCAGTACTTC
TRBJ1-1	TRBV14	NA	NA	CASSHRQVSREAFF	TGTGCCAGCAGCCACCGACAGGTTAGCCGTGAAGCTTTCTTT
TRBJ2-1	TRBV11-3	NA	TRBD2	CASSHGTSGGGYNEQFF	TGTGCCAGCAGCCACGGGACTAGCGGCGGCGGGTACAATGAGCAGTTCTTC
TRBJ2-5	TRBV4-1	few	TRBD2	CASSQGLAGGEETQYF	TGCGCCAGCAGCCAAGGCCTAGCGGGGGGCGAAGAGACCCAGTACTTC
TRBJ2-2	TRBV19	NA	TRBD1	CASTGTGNTGELFF	TGTGCCAGTACCGGGACAGGGAACACCGGGGAGCTGTTTTTT
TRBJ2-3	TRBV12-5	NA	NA	CASGLVDRSTDTQYF	TGTGCTAGTGGTTTGGTGGACAGAAGCACAGATACGCAGTATTTT
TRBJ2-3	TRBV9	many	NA	CASSVDSTDTQYF	TGTGCCAGCAGCGTAGATAGCACAGATACGCAGTATTTT
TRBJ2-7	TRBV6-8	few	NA	CASSPQSASYEQYF	TGTGCCAGCAGTCCTCAGTCAGCCTCCTACGAGCAGTACTTC
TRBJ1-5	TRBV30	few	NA	CAWSPRGVISNQPQHF	TGTGCCTGGAGTCCGCGGGGGGTTATAAGCAATCAGCCCCAGCATTTT
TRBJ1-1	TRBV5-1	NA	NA	CASSLQTTGYTEAFF	TGCGCCAGCAGCTTGCAGACAACAGGGTACACTGAAGCTTTCTTT
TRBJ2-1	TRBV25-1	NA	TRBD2	CASSEQPASGRAGEQFF	TGTGCCAGCAGTGAACAACCGGCTAGCGGGAGGGCCGGGGAGCAGTTCTTC
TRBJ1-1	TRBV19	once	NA	CASRPQRDEAFF	TGTGCCAGTAGACCTCAGAGGGATGAAGCTTTCTTT
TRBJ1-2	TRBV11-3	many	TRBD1	CASSFWTGGPITNYGYTF	TGTGCCAGCAGCTTTTGGACAGGGGGCCCAATAACAAACTATGGCTACACCTTC
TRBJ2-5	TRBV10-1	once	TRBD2	CASNSGPEETQYF	TGCGCCAGCAATAGCGGGCCTGAAGAGACCCAGTACTTC
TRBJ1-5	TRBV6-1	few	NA	CASSEGRLLTSLNQPQHF	TGTGCCAGCAGTGAAGGCCGACTTCTGACAAGCCTCAATCAGCCCCAGCATTTT
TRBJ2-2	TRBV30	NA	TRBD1	CAWSSGQGVYTGELFF	TGTGCCTGGAGTTCAGGGCAGGGGGTTTACACCGGGGAGCTGTTTTTT
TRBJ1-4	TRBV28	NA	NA	CASSLPQGVSEKLFF	TGTGCCAGCAGCCTACCACAGGGAGTGAGTGAAAAACTGTTTTTT
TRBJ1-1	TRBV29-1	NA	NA	CSVNVGSTEAFF	TGCAGCGTTAATGTGGGGAGCACTGAAGCTTTCTTT
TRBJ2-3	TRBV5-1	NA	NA	CASSLGGDTDTQYF	TGCGCCAGCAGCTTGGGCGGAGACACAGATACGCAGTATTTT
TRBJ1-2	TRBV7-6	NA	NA	CATAMRGFGYGYTF	TGTGCCACCGCGATGAGGGGGTTCGGCTATGGCTACACCTTC
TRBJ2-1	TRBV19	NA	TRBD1	CASSGWDRGPRQFF	TGTGCCAGTAGTGGGTGGGACAGAGGGCCGAGGCAGTTCTTC
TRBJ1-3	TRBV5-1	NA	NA	CASSLGRESSGNTIYF	TGCGCCAGCAGCTTGGGGCGGGAGAGCTCTGGAAACACCATATATTTT
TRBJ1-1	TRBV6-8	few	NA	CASSALGETLNTEAFF	TGTGCCAGCAGTGCCCTCGGAGAGACACTGAACACTGAAGCTTTCTTT
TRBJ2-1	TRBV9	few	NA	CASSVGAGAYNEQFF	TGTGCCAGCAGCGTAGGGGCGGGGGCATACAATGAGCAGTTCTTC
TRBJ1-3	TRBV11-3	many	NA	CASSPDVSGNTIYF	TGTGCCAGCAGCCCCGACGTGTCTGGAAACACCATATATTTT
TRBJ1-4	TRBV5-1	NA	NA	CASSQAGDREKLFF	TGCGCCAGCAGCCAGGCAGGGGATCGGGAAAAACTGTTTTTT
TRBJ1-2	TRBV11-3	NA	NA	CASSLNRQQGLNYGYTF	TGTGCCAGCAGCTTAAATCGGCAACAGGGACTTAACTATGGCTACACCTTC
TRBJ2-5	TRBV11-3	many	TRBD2	CASTQFGGDQETQYF	TGTGCCAGCACCCAGTTTGGGGGGGACCAAGAGACCCAGTACTTC
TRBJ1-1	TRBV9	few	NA	CASSLDPQNTEAFF	TGTGCCAGCAGTTTAGACCCCCAGAACACTGAAGCTTTCTTT
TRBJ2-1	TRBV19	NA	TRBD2	CASSPRLAGGSVHNEQFF	TGTGCCAGTAGTCCGAGACTAGCGGGAGGTAGCGTCCACAATGAGCAGTTCTTC
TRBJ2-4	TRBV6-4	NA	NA	CASRGENIQYF	TGTGCCAGCAGGGGTGAAAACATTCAGTACTTC
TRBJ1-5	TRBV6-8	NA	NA	CASRQTRTPSEPQHF	TGTGCCAGCAGGCAGACTAGGACCCCCAGTGAGCCCCAGCATTTT
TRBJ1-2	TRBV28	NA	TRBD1	CASSPPGGRNYGYTF	TGTGCCAGCAGTCCCCCAGGGGGCAGAAACTATGGCTACACCTTC
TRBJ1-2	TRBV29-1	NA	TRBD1	CSVDKGQNYGYTF	TGCAGCGTTGATAAGGGACAGAACTATGGCTACACCTTC
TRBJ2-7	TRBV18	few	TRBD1	CASSPRQGVYEQYF	TGTGCCAGCTCACCTCGACAGGGAGTCTACGAGCAGTACTTC
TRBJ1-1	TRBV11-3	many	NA	CASSFGVRGTEAFF	TGTGCCAGCAGCTTTGGAGTACGGGGCACTGAAGCTTTCTTT
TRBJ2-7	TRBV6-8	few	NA	CASSDSGISYEQYF	TGTGCCAGCAGTGACTCGGGGATCTCCTACGAGCAGTACTTC
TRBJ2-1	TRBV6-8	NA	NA	CASSYSADYNEQFF	TGTGCCAGCAGTTACTCGGCGGATTACAATGAGCAGTTCTTC
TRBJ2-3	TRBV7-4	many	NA	CASSLGRLTDTQYF	TGTGCCAGCAGCTTAGGACGGCTCACAGATACGCAGTATTTT
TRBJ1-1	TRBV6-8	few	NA	CASSVGLGTEAFF	TGTGCCAGCAGTGTAGGGTTGGGCACTGAAGCTTTCTTT
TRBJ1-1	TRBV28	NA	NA	CASSLSGLNTEAFF	TGTGCCAGCAGTTTATCAGGGCTGAACACTGAAGCTTTCTTT
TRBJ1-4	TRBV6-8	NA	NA	CASSSGEEKLFF	TGTGCCAGCAGTTCGGGGGAAGAAAAACTGTTTTTT
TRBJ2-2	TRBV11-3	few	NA	CASSLTVTSNTGELFF	TGTGCCAGCAGCTTAACCGTCACCTCGAACACCGGGGAGCTGTTTTTT
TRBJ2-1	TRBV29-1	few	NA	CSVGGSTSSSEQFF	TGCAGCGTTGGGGGATCAACTAGCTCGTCCGAGCAGTTCTTC
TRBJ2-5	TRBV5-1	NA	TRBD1	CASSYGTGGTSQETQYF	TGCGCCAGCAGCTATGGGACAGGGGGCACATCACAAGAGACCCAGTACTTC
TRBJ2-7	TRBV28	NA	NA	CASSFSYNSYEQYF	TGTGCCAGCAGTTTCAGCTACAACTCCTACGAGCAGTACTTC
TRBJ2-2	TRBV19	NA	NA	CASREDSYTGELFF	TGTGCCAGTAGGGAGGACAGCTACACCGGGGAGCTGTTTTTT
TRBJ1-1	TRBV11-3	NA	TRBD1	CASSKGWGTVNTEAFF	TGTGCCAGCAGCAAAGGATGGGGGACAGTGAACACTGAAGCTTTCTTT